Shown below are 16 T cell receptor beta chains from a single sample sequenced in a study of diagnostic markers for celiac disease. From the reads, TCRdb lists one entry per CDR3 protein and no DNA. The sample table sets out about 2,000 distinct CDR3 sequences. The sequenced sample consisted of either unsorted cells or a sorted T cell fraction (not recorded which). Receptors were obtained from a human donor. This table probably holds off-target reads from a library built for another chain.

The chain links TRBV19 to TRBJ2-7; TCRdb proposes TRBD1, but this gene call is untestable without DNA. The CDR3 extends over 15 amino acids. Germline V lookup: CDR1 LNHDA, CDR2 SQIVND (reference sequence). This CDR3 reads CASSWGGESSYEQYF.

This clonotype is identified as large from frequency. The genes are TRBV5-1 and TRBJ1-1; no DNA is available, so the TRBD1 call from TCRdb remains unchecked. Germline CDR1 is SGHRS and CDR2 is YFSETQ. The CDR3 runs to 15 residues. The CDR3 here is CASSLVAGMNTEAFF.

Frequency places this clonotype as medium-sized (0.01 to 0.1%). The J gene is TRBJ2-7, the V gene TRBV4-3; TCRdb gives TRBD1 as the D gene, but with no DNA this cannot be confirmed. CDR1 is LGHNA and CDR2 is YSLEER in the germline V gene. The CDR3 runs 16 residues. The chain's CDR3 is CASSQSLGQGPYEQYF.

This clonotype counts as medium-sized by frequency. The CDR3 sequence is CASSLVKGEQFF. V gene TRBV7-2 combines with J gene TRBJ2-1. The CDR3 has 12 amino acids. Germline V gene data show CDR1 as SGHTA and CDR2 as FQGNSA. Filled out from reference TRBV7-2 and TRBJ2-1, the complete variable domain reads GAGVSQSPSNKVTEKGKDVELRCDPISGHTALYWYRQSLGQGLEFLIYFQGNSAPDKSGLPSDRFSAERTGGSVSTLTIQRTQQEDSAVYLCASSLVKGEQFFGPGTRLTVL.

This clonotype is labeled medium-sized based on frequency. This chain uses TRBV5-5 with TRBJ2-2. Germline assignment: CDR1 SGHKS and CDR2 YYEKEE (reference sequence). This CDR3 contains 13 residues. The CDR3 sequence is CASSLARAGELFF.

This chain connects TRBV6-2 or TRBV6-3 to TRBJ2-1; TCRdb's D call of TRBD1 is untestable without DNA. The germline CDR1 and CDR2 sequences are MNHEY and SVGEGT. The CDR3 extends over 13 amino acids. This CDR3 reads CASSYLGDTPQFF.

This clonotype is classed as medium-sized by frequency. The V gene is TRBV2, the J gene TRBJ1-4; TCRdb proposes TRBD1, but this gene call is untestable without DNA. CDR3 length: 15 residues. CDR1 SNHLY and CDR2 FYNNEI come from the germline V gene. This CDR3 reads CASSLPGGAREKLFF.

This clonotype is medium-sized by frequency. J is TRBJ2-7 and V is TRBV18; absent DNA, TCRdb's TRBD2 call cannot be checked. The germline V gene has CDR1 KGHSH and CDR2 LQKENI. This CDR3 region has 14 residues. The CDR3 loop reads CASSPSGGIYEQYF.

The V gene is TRBV7-2, the J gene TRBJ1-5. The CDR3 runs to 15 residues. CDR1 and CDR2 from the germline V gene are SGHTA and FQGNSA. This CDR3 reads CASSLGPGGNQPQHF.

V and J are TRBV20-1 and TRBJ2-5; TCRdb returns TRBD2, unconfirmable since there is no DNA. In germline, CDR1 is DFQATT, CDR2 SNEGSKA (reference sequence). There are 14 residues in the CDR3. The CDR3 sequence is CSALRAGGQETQYF.

The CDR3 protein is CASSQEPGHEATNEKLFF. The V call is TRBV4-3, the J call TRBJ1-4; TCRdb picks TRBD1, but there is no DNA to check that call. The CDR3 is made up of 18 amino acids. CDR1 and CDR2 from the germline V gene are LGHNA and YSLEER.

V gene TRBV20-1 combines with J gene TRBJ2-5; the D gene TCRdb calls, TRBD1, cannot be checked with no DNA. This CDR3 has 12 residues. Germline V gives CDR1 DFQATT, CDR2 SNEGSKA (reference sequence). CDR3: CSAWGQAETQYF.

This clonotype is called medium-sized based on its frequency. The CDR3 here is CASSLEWGIPSGANVLTF. The chain employs TRBV11-2 and TRBJ2-6; TCRdb picks TRBD1, but there is no DNA to check that call. Germline CDR1 is SGHAT and CDR2 is FQNNGV. The CDR3 length is 18 residues.

V gene TRBV7-2 combines with J gene TRBJ1-4; as DNA is missing, the TRBD1 call by TCRdb cannot be tested. Germline-derived CDR1 and CDR2 are SGHTA and FQGNSA. The CDR3 length is 15 residues. The CDR3: CASSLGDRRNEKLFF.

The V and J genes are TRBV20-1 and TRBJ2-1; TCRdb picks TRBD1, but there is no DNA to check that call. This CDR3 region has 14 residues. CDR1 is DFQATT and CDR2 is SNEGSKA in the germline V gene (reference sequence). The chain's CDR3 is CSAIAGHSYNEQFF.

The chain links TRBV15 to TRBJ2-5; there is no DNA to check the TCRdb D call of TRBD1. The V gene's germline CDR1 is LNHNV and CDR2 YYDKDF (reference sequence). This CDR3 region has 14 residues. The CDR3 is CATSIQGALGAQYF.